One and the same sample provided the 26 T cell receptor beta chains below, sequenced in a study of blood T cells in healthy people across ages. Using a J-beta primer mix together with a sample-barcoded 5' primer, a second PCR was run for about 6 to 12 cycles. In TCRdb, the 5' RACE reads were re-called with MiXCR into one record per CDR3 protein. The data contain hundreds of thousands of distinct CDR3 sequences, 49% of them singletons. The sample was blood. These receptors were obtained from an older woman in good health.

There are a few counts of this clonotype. The CDR3 region has the DNA TGCAGTGCATTGCGCTACACCTACAATGAGCAGTTCTTC. As protein: CSALRYTYNEQFF. This sequence joins TRBV20-1 and TRBJ2-1; D unresolved. This CDR3 spans 13 amino acids. Deletions cut 6 bases from V and 2 bases from J, with 11 bases between. Germline assignment: CDR1 DFQATT and CDR2 SNEGSKA (reference sequence).

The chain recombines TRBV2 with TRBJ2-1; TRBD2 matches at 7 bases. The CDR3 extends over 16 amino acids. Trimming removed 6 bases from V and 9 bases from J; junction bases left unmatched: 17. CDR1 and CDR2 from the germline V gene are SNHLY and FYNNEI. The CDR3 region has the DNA TGTGCCAGCAGAACAACCACTAGCGCAAGCGTCGGTGAGCAGTTCTTC. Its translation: CASRTTTSASVGEQFF.

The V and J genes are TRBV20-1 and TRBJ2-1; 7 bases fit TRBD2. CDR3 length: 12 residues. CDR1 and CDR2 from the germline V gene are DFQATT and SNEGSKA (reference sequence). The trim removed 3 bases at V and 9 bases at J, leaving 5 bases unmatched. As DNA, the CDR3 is TGCAGTGCTAGGCGGGAGCCGGCTGAGCAGTTCTTC. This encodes CSARREPAEQFF.

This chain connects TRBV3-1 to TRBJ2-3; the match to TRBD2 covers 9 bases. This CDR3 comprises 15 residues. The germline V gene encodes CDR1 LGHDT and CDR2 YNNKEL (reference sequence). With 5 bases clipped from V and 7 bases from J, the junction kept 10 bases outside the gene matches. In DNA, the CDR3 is TGTGCCAGCAGCTCACAAGCGGGAGGCGGAAATACGCAGTATTTT. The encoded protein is CASSSQAGGGNTQYF.

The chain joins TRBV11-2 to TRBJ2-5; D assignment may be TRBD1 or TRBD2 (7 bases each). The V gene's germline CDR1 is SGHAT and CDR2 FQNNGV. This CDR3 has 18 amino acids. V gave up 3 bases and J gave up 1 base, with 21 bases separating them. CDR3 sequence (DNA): TGTGCCAGCAGCTTTGGTCGGAGGGGAGGGACAGTCCAAGAGACCCAGTACTTC. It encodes CASSFGRRGGTVQETQYF.

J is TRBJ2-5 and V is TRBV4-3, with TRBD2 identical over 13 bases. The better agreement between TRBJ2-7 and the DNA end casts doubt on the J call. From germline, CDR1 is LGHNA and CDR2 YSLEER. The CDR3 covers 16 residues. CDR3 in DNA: TGCGCCAGCAGCCAAAGGCCCGGACTAGCGGGAGACGAGCAGTACTTC. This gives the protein CASSQRPGLAGDEQYF.

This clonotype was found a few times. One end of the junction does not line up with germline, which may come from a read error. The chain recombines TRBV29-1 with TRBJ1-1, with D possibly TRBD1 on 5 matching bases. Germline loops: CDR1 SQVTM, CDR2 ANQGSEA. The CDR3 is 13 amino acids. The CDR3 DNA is TGCAGTGTTGGGACGGTGGTGAACACTGAAGCTTTCTTT. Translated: CSVGTVVNTEAFF. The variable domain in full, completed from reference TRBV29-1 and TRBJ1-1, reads SAVISQKPSRDICQRGTSLTIQCQVDSQVTMMFWYRQQPGQSLTLIATANQGSEATYESGFVIDKFPISRPNLTFSTLTVSNMSPEDSSIYLCSVGTVVNTEAFFGQGTRLTVV.

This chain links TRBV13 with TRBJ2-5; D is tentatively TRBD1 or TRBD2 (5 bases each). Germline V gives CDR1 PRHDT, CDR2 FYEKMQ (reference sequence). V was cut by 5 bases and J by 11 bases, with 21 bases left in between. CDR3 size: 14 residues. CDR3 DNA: TGTGCCAGCAGCCACGGACTCGGGGACGTTAAGCAGTACTTC. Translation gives CASSHGLGDVKQYF. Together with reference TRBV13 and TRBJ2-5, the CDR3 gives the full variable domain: AAGVIQSPRHLIKEKRETATLKCYPIPRHDTVYWYQQGPGQDPQFLISFYEKMQSDKGSIPDRFSAQQFSDYHSELNMSSLELGDSALYFCASSHGLGDVKQYFGPGTRLLVL.

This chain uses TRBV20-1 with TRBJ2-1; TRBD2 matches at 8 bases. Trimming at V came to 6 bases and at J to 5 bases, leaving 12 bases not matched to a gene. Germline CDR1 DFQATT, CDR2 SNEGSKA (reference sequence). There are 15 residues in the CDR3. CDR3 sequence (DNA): TGCAGTGCCGGAATCGGGATAGCGGGACACAATGAGCAGTTCTTC. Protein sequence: CSAGIGIAGHNEQFF.

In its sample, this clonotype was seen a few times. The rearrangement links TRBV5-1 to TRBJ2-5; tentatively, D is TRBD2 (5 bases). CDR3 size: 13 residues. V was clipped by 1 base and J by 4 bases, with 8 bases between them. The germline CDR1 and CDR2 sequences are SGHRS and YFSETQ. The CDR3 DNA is TGCGCCAGCAGCTTGTTCGAGGGAGAGACCCAGTACTTC. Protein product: CASSLFEGETQYF.

CDR3: CASSEGGAGTQYF. CDR3 coding DNA: TGTGCCAGCAGTGAGGGGGGGGCCGGGACCCAGTACTTC. The V gene is TRBV2, the J gene TRBJ2-7; D might be TRBD2 (7 bases). TRBJ2-5 explains the end of the DNA better; the J call may be wrong. CDR3 size: 13 residues. The germline V gene has CDR1 SNHLY and CDR2 FYNNEI.

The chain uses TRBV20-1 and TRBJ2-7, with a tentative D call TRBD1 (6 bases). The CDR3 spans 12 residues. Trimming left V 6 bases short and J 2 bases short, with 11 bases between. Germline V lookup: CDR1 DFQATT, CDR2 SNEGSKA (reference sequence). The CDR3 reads CSAPRTAYEQYF. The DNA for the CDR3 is TGCAGTGCACCCCGGACAGCCTACGAGCAGTACTTC.

CDR3 DNA sequence: TGTGCCAGCAGCTTAGTGCGGCACTCCTACAATGAGCAGTTCTTC. Its protein product is CASSLVRHSYNEQFF. V and J are TRBV7-3 and TRBJ2-1; no reliable D call. Trimming cost V 2 bases and J 0 bases, with 8 bases left between them. The CDR3 totals 15 residues. Germline CDR1 and CDR2: SGHTA and FQGTGA.

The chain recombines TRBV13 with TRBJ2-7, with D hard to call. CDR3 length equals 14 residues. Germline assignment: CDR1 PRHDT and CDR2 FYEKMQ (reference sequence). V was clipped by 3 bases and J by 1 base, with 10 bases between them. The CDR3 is CASSFVAASYEQYF. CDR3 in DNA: TGTGCCAGCAGCTTTGTGGCAGCATCCTACGAGCAGTACTTC.

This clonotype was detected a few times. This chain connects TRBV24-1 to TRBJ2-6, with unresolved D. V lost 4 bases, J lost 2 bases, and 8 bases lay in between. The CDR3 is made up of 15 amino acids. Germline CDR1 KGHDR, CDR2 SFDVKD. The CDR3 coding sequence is TGTGCCACCAGTGACTCAGGAACTGGGGCCAACGTCCTGACTTTC. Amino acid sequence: CATSDSGTGANVLTF.

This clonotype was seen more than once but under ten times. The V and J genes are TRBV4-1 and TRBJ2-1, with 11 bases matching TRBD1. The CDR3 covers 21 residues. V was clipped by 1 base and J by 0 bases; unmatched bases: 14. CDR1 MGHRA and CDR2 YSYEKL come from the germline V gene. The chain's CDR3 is CASSQGNPGQGVLPSYNEQFF. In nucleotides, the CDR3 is TGCGCCAGCAGCCAAGGCAACCCGGGACAGGGGGTTCTCCCCTCCTACAATGAGCAGTTCTTC.

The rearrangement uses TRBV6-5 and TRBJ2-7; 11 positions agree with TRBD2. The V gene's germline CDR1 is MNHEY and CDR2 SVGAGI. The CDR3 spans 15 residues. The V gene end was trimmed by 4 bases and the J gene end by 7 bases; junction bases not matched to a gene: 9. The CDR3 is CASSFRGLAEAEQYF. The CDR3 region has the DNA TGTGCCAGCAGTTTCCGGGGACTAGCGGAGGCTGAGCAGTACTTC.

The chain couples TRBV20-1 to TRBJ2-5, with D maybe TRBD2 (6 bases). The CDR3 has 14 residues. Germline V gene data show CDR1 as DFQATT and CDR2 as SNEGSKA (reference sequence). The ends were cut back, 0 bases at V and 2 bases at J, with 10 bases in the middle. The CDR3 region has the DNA TGCAGTGCTAGAGATTTGCGGGAACAAGAGACCCAGTACTTC. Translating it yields CSARDLREQETQYF.

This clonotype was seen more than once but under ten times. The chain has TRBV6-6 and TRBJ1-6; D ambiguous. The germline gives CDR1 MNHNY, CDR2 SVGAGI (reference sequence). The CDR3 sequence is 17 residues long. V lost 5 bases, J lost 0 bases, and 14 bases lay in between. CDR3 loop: CASSLEGVSSYNSPLHF. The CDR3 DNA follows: TGTGCCAGCAGTCTCGAGGGAGTGAGCTCCTATAATTCACCCCTCCACTTT.

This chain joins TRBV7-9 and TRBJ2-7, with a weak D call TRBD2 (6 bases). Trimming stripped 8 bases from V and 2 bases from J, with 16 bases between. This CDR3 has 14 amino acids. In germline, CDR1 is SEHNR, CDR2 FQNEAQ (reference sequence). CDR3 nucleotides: TGTGCCAGCTCCCTCGGAGGGGACGCCTACGAGCAGTACTTC. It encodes CASSLGGDAYEQYF. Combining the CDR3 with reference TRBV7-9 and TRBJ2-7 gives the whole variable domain DTGVSQNPRHKITKRGQNVTFRCDPISEHNRLYWYRQTLGQGPEFLTYFQNEAQLEKSRLLSDRFSAERPKGSFSTLEIQRTEQGDSAMYLCASSLGGDAYEQYFGPGTRLTVT.

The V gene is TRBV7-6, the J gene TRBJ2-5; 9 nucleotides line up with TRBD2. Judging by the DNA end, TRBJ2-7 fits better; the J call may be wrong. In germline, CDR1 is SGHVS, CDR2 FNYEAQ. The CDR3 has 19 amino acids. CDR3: CASSLAGSLTSGLSYEQYF. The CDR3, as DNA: TGTGCCAGCAGCTTAGCGGGATCTTTAACTAGCGGGCTATCCTACGAGCAGTACTTC.

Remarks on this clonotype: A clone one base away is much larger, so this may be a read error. This CDR3 is CASSLAAGGPGEQYF. CDR3 sequence (DNA): TGTGCCAGCAGCTTGGCAGCGGGAGGGCCGGGCGAGCAGTACTTC. V gene TRBV7-2 combines with J gene TRBJ2-7; TRBD2 matches 10 bases. The germline CDR1 and CDR2 sequences are SGHTA and FQGNSA. The CDR3 covers 15 residues. Germline trimming cut 3 bases from V and 6 bases from J; bases unmatched to any gene: 8.

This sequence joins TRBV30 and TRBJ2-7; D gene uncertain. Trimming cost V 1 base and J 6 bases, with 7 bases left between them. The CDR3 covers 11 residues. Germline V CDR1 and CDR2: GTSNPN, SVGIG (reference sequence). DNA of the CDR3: TGTGCCTGGAGTGCGGCCGGCGAGCAGTACTTC. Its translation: CAWSAAGEQYF.

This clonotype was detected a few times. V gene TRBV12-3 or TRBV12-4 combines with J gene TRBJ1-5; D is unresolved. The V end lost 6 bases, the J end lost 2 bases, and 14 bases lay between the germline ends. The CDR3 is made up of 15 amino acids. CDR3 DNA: TGTGCCAGCAGCCCTGGGTGGGAAGGCAATCAGCCCCAGCATTTT. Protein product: CASSPGWEGNQPQHF.

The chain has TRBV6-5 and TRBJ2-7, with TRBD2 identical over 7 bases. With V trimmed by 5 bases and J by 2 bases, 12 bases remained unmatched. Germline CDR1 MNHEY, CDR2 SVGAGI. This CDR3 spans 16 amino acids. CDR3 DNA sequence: TGTGCCAGCAGTCCATCCAGCGGGAAGCAAGCCTACGAGCAGTACTTC. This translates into CASSPSSGKQAYEQYF.

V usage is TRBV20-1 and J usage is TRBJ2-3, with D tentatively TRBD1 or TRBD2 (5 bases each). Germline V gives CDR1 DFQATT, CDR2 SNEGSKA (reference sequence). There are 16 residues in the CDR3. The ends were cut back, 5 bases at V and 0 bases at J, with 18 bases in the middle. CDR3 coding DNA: TGCAGTGCTCCCCCAGGGAGTTCAACTAGCACAGATACGCAGTATTTT. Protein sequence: CSAPPGSSTSTDTQYF.